A selection of T cell receptor beta chains follows, all from one sample in a study of blood T cell repertoires in COVID-19. The protocol was immunoSEQ multiplex PCR, while the TCRdb copy is restricted to in-frame clones and leaves out a portion. In the table there are 290,000 or so clones, around 89% of which are singletons. Sequenced: PBMCs or T cells enriched from blood (not recorded which). The receptor set was obtained from a woman aged 18 to 35 with acute COVID-19. Each CDR3 is given with its conserved first and last residue. The D gene is left open where the match is weak. Only some rows state a clone size, as once, few, many or a class for expanded clones.

J	size	D	V	CDR3	DNA
TRBJ2-7	.	.	TRBV28	CASSATSPPSYEQYF	TGTGCCAGCAGTGCAACTAGTCCGCCCTCCTACGAGCAGTACTTC
TRBJ2-7	few	TRBD1	TRBV19	CASSEGQGSYEQYF	TGTGCCAGTAGTGAGGGACAGGGCTCCTACGAGCAGTACTTC
TRBJ1-4	.	.	TRBV3-1/TRBV3-2	CASSQDAQQATNEKLFF	TGTGCCAGCAGCCAAGATGCTCAACAGGCAACTAATGAAAAACTGTTTTTT
TRBJ2-2	.	.	TRBV6-5	CASSTGGGPAGELFF	TGTGCCAGCAGTACAGGGGGAGGGCCGGCCGGGGAGCTGTTTTTT
TRBJ1-2	.	.	TRBV28	CASIRGMGYGYTF	TGTGCCAGCATCAGGGGTATGGGATATGGCTACACCTTC
TRBJ2-7	.	TRBD2	TRBV28	CASSSPLGGSSYEQYF	TGTGCCAGCAGTTCCCCCTTGGGGGGGAGCTCCTACGAGCAGTACTTC
TRBJ1-1	.	TRBD1	TRBV11-3	CASSLIERDRDYTEAFF	TGTGCCAGCAGCTTAATCGAAAGGGACAGGGATTACACTGAAGCTTTCTTT
TRBJ1-5	.	.	TRBV7-2	CASRGQLNQPQHF	TGTGCCAGCAGGGGCCAGCTCAATCAGCCCCAGCATTTT
TRBJ2-1	.	.	TRBV7-7	CASSSDEGGEQFF	TGTGCTAGCAGCTCGGACGAGGGTGGTGAGCAGTTCTTC
TRBJ1-1	.	.	TRBV6-5	CASTGGIRAFF	TGTGCCAGCACCGGGGGGATTCGGGCTTTCTTT
TRBJ2-1	.	TRBD2	TRBV27	CASSILAGSYNEQFF	TGTGCCAGCAGCATTCTAGCGGGGTCCTACAATGAGCAGTTCTTC
TRBJ1-1	.	.	TRBV27	CASSFGTTNTEAFF	TGTGCCAGCAGTTTCGGTACTACGAACACTGAAGCTTTCTTT
TRBJ1-1	.	.	TRBV15	CATSREIVDSGAEAFF	TGTGCCACCAGCAGAGAAATCGTCGACAGTGGGGCTGAAGCTTTCTTT
TRBJ2-3	.	TRBD2	TRBV6-2/TRBV6-3	CASSYSLGLAGRDTQYF	TGTGCCAGCAGTTACTCGTTGGGGCTAGCGGGAAGGGATACGCAGTATTTT
TRBJ2-3	.	TRBD1	TRBV28	CASSSSGQGTSTDTQYF	TGTGCCAGCAGTTCTTCCGGACAGGGGACTAGCACAGATACGCAGTATTTT
TRBJ2-3	.	TRBD1	TRBV2	CASRAPTGSRTTDTQYF	TGTGCCAGCAGGGCACCGACAGGGTCCAGGACCACAGATACGCAGTATTTT
TRBJ1-1	.	TRBD1	TRBV18	CASSPSLFKGQGPGTEAFF	TGTGCCAGCTCACCAAGTCTTTTCAAGGGACAGGGACCGGGAACTGAAGCTTTCTTT
TRBJ2-5	.	TRBD1	TRBV9	CASSVGTGEETQYF	TGTGCCAGCAGTGTGGGGACAGGGGAAGAGACCCAGTACTTC
TRBJ2-7	.	.	TRBV20-1	CSAPLYEQYF	TGCAGTGCTCCCCTCTACGAGCAGTACTTC
TRBJ2-1	.	.	TRBV7-9	CASSPRFF	TGTGCCAGCAGCCCGCGGTTCTTC
TRBJ2-2	.	.	TRBV20-1	CSATRTGELFF	TGCAGTGCTACCCGCACCGGGGAGCTGTTTTTT
TRBJ1-4	once	.	TRBV28	CASSLGGRSEKLFF	TGTGCCAGCAGTTTAGGTGGGAGAAGTGAAAAACTGTTTTTT
TRBJ1-4	.	.	TRBV28	CASSLNSNEKLFF	TGTGCCAGCAGTTTAAACAGTAATGAAAAACTGTTTTTT
TRBJ1-5	.	TRBD1	TRBV6-2/TRBV6-3	CASSYPGTVSNQPQHF	TGTGCCAGCAGTTACCCTGGGACAGTTAGCAATCAGCCCCAGCATTTT
TRBJ2-3	once	.	TRBV10-2	CASSESGGLTTDTQYF	TGCGCCAGCAGTGAGTCGGGAGGCCTCACCACAGATACGCAGTATTTT
TRBJ1-1	.	.	TRBV11-2	CASSLGRGGGGTEAFF	TGTGCCAGCAGCTTAGGAAGAGGGGGAGGGGGCACTGAAGCTTTCTTT
TRBJ1-1	.	TRBD1	TRBV19	CASSVGQGDYRMNTEAFF	TGTGCCAGTAGCGTGGGACAGGGGGATTATCGCATGAACACTGAAGCTTTCTTT
TRBJ1-1	.	TRBD1	TRBV5-1	CASSPGTDIELTEAFF	TGCGCCAGCAGCCCCGGGACAGACATCGAACTGACTGAAGCTTTCTTT
TRBJ2-2	.	.	TRBV27	CASSLQGSNTGELFF	TGTGCCAGCAGTTTACAGGGGTCGAACACCGGGGAGCTGTTTTTT
TRBJ2-1	.	TRBD2	TRBV5-1	CASSLASSGRVTYNEQFF	TGCGCCAGCAGCTTGGCGAGTAGCGGGAGAGTCACCTACAATGAGCAGTTCTTC
TRBJ1-1	.	.	TRBV25-1	CASSESRGADMNTEAFF	TGTGCCAGCAGTGAAAGCAGGGGCGCGGATATGAACACTGAAGCTTTCTTT
TRBJ2-3	.	TRBD1	TRBV7-2	CASSFYRGTDTQYF	TGTGCCAGCAGCTTCTACAGGGGAACAGATACGCAGTATTTT
TRBJ1-4	.	TRBD1	TRBV5-4	CASSSSFEGQGGSSLFF	TGTGCCAGCAGCTCCAGTTTCGAGGGACAGGGGGGCTCCAGTCTGTTTTTT
TRBJ2-7	.	.	TRBV28	CATGRGEQYF	TGTGCCACCGGGCGGGGCGAGCAGTACTTC
TRBJ2-7	.	TRBD1	TRBV25-1	CASGPGQSYEQYF	TGTGCCAGCGGCCCGGGACAGTCCTACGAGCAGTACTTC
TRBJ2-7	.	.	TRBV5-1	CASSYYGTPTYEQYF	TGCGCCAGCAGCTACTACGGGACACCCACCTACGAGCAGTACTTC
TRBJ2-7	.	.	TRBV7-9	CASSAQYEQYF	TGTGCCAGCAGCGCCCAGTACGAGCAGTACTTC
TRBJ1-1	.	.	TRBV18	CASSLRESNTEAFF	TGTGCCAGCTCACTTCGGGAGTCGAACACTGAAGCTTTCTTT
TRBJ2-5	.	.	TRBV7-9	CASSPSYRKVRETQYF	TGTGCCAGCAGCCCCAGCTACAGGAAGGTTCGTGAGACCCAGTACTTC
TRBJ1-4	.	.	TRBV6-5	CASIPGATNEKLFF	TGTGCCAGCATCCCCGGAGCAACTAATGAAAAACTGTTTTTT
TRBJ2-7	.	.	TRBV28	CASSLRPSEQYF	TGTGCCAGCTCCTTGAGGCCATCCGAGCAGTACTTC
TRBJ2-7	.	.	TRBV5-1	CASSLVIAGEQYF	TGCGCCAGCAGCTTAGTAATCGCAGGGGAGCAGTACTTC
TRBJ2-7	.	.	TRBV6-1	CASSENWFSSYEQYF	TGTGCCAGCAGTGAAAATTGGTTCAGCTCCTACGAGCAGTACTTC
TRBJ1-2	.	.	TRBV19	CASSAGYGYTF	TGTGCCAGTAGCGCCGGCTATGGCTACACCTTC
TRBJ2-1	.	TRBD2	TRBV13	CASSLTSGSMNEQFF	TGTGCCAGCAGCCTGACTAGCGGGAGTATGAATGAGCAGTTCTTC
TRBJ1-5	.	.	TRBV5-1	CASSVRPGVGQPQHF	TGCGCCAGCAGCGTGAGACCGGGGGTTGGACAGCCCCAGCATTTT
TRBJ2-5	.	TRBD2	TRBV28	CASSYGLAGGIETQYF	TGTGCCAGCAGTTACGGACTAGCGGGAGGAATAGAGACCCAGTACTTC